A selection of T cell receptor beta chains follows, all from one sample in a study of T cell responses to AZD1222 COVID-19 vaccine. The assay was immunoSEQ multiplex PCR, and TCRdb's table has in-frame clones only and misses some. Among 120,000 to 150,000 clones listed, 70% to 90% were seen once. The specimen was peripheral blood, collected 28 days after the second dose of the MenACWY control vaccine. These receptors all come from an adult who received the MenACWY meningococcal vaccine as a control. CDR3s include the opening cysteine and the closing phenylalanine or tryptophan. D genes are given only for firm matches. Only some rows state a clone size, as once, few, many or a class for expanded clones.

d_call	j_call	v_call	clone_size	cdr3_nt	cdr3_aa
TRBD1	TRBJ2-2	TRBV10-3	NA	TGTGCCATCAGTGTGACAGGGGGCATGATCGGGGAGCTGTTTTTT	CAISVTGGMIGELFF
NA	TRBJ2-5	TRBV18	NA	TGTGCCAGCTCACCATACGGGAGAGAGGAGACCCAGTACTTC	CASSPYGREETQYF
NA	TRBJ1-2	TRBV7-9	NA	TGTGCCAGCAGCTTAACAGCTTTCTATGGCTACACCTTC	CASSLTAFYGYTF
NA	TRBJ1-2	TRBV24-1	NA	TGTGCCACCAGTGATCCTAGGAGGTACGCCGGCGGGGGCTACACCTTC	CATSDPRRYAGGGYTF
NA	TRBJ1-1	TRBV7-6	once	TGTGCCAGCAGCTCCAATAACACTGAAGCTTTCTTT	CASSSNNTEAFF
NA	TRBJ1-6	TRBV4-1	NA	TGCGCCAGCAGACGCGCAGGATACTATAATTCACCCCTCCACTTT	CASRRAGYYNSPLHF
NA	TRBJ2-4	TRBV2	few	TGTGCCAGCGGTACGGCCAAAAACATTCAGTACTTC	CASGTAKNIQYF
NA	TRBJ2-7	TRBV3-1/TRBV3-2	NA	TGTGCCAGCAGCCCCGGGACGGAAACCTACGAGCAGTACTTC	CASSPGTETYEQYF
NA	TRBJ1-1	TRBV6-5	NA	TGTGCCAGCATGGTTTTAGGCCTGGGCACTGAAGCTTTCTTT	CASMVLGLGTEAFF
NA	TRBJ2-1	TRBV10-2	few	TGCGCCAGCAGTGAGTGGGGCGACAGACACAATGAGCAGTTCTTC	CASSEWGDRHNEQFF
NA	TRBJ1-1	TRBV29-1	NA	TGCAGCGTTGTATTGACTGCTACTGAAGCTTTCTTT	CSVVLTATEAFF
NA	TRBJ1-3	TRBV15	NA	TGTGCCACCAGCATTGACCTCTCTGGAAACACCATATATTTT	CATSIDLSGNTIYF
TRBD1	TRBJ1-4	TRBV5-6	once	TGTGCCAGCAGCGCCATCACAGGGGGCCTTGAAAAACTGTTTTTT	CASSAITGGLEKLFF
NA	TRBJ1-1	TRBV5-6	NA	TGTGCCAGCAGCTTGAGAAGCGGACAGCGAGGGACTGAAGCTTTCTTT	CASSLRSGQRGTEAFF
TRBD1	TRBJ2-3	TRBV30	NA	TGTGCCTGGAGTCAGGACAGGCGCGCAGATACGCAGTATTTT	CAWSQDRRADTQYF
NA	TRBJ1-5	TRBV25-1	NA	TGTGCCAGCAGCGAACAGGGTAATAGCAATCAGCCCCAGCATTTT	CASSEQGNSNQPQHF
NA	TRBJ1-2	TRBV15	NA	TGTGCCACCAGCAGAGAGGCCGGTGCCTATGGCTACACCTTC	CATSREAGAYGYTF
TRBD2	TRBJ2-7	TRBV28	NA	TGTGCCAGCAGCGAAGGGGCTAGCGGGATTCCCGAGCAGTACTTC	CASSEGASGIPEQYF
NA	TRBJ2-2	TRBV4-3	few	TGCGCCAGCAGCCAGGGATTCGGAGGCGGGGAGCTGTTTTTT	CASSQGFGGGELFF
TRBD1	TRBJ1-2	TRBV6-2/TRBV6-3	NA	TGTGCCAGCAGTGCTTGGCGGGACAGGGTTTATGGCTACACCTTC	CASSAWRDRVYGYTF
NA	TRBJ2-3	TRBV11-2	NA	TGTGCCAGCAGCTTAGTGACGGACATCCTTACAGATACGCAGTATTTT	CASSLVTDILTDTQYF
NA	TRBJ2-4	TRBV5-1	NA	TGCGCCAGCAGCTTGGATGGGGGAGTGGAAAACATTCAGTACTTC	CASSLDGGVENIQYF
NA	TRBJ2-7	TRBV2	NA	TGTGCCAGCAGTGAGGCCCTGGGCGTAGGGCAGTACTTC	CASSEALGVGQYF